The present TCR beta chain was sequenced within a study of T cell responses to AZD1222 COVID-19 vaccine. Regarding the study as a whole: Nearly half of unique spike-specific TCRs reportedly avoided B.1.351 and B.1.1.7 mutated regions.

This clone appeared a single time. Its antigen is as yet unknown. Method: immunoSEQ multiplex PCR; TCRdb's copy keeps in-frame clones and lacks some. The sample records 120,000 to 150,000 clones, 88% being singletons. The germline gives CDR1 SNHLY, CDR2 FYNNEI. CDR3 size: 14 residues. The ends lost 6 bases at V and 6 bases at J; junction bases unmatched: 7. The sequenced sample was peripheral blood, obtained 28 days after the second AZD1222 dose. This chain links TRBV2 with TRBJ2-4, with 8 bases matching TRBD2. This TCR derives from an adult who received the AZD1222 COVID-19 vaccine. CDR3 sequence (DNA): TGTGCCAGCAGAGAACGGGGGGGCGTAAACATTCAGTACTTC. Its translation is CASRERGGVNIQYF.